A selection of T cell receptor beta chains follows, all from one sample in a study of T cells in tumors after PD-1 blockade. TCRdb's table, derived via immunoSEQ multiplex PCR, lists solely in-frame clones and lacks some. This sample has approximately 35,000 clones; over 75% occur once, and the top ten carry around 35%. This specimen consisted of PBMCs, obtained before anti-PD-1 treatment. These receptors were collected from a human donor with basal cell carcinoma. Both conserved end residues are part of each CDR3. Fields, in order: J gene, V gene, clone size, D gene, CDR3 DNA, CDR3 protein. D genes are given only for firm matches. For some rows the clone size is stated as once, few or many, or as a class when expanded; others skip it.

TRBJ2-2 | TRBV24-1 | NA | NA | TGTGCCACCAGTGATTTCGGATGGGGACATTCCTCGAACACCGGGGAGCTGTTTTTT | CATSDFGWGHSSNTGELFF
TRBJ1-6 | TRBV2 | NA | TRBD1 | TGTGCCAGCAGACGACAGGGGACGAATTCACCCCTCCACTTT | CASRRQGTNSPLHF
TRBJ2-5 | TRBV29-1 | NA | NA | TGCAGCGTTGTGGGGGGCGAGACCCAGTACTTC | CSVVGGETQYF
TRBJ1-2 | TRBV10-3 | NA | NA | TGTGCCATCAGGGGCGGCTTGAGGGGCTACACCTTC | CAIRGGLRGYTF
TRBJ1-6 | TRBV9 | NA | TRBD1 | TGTGCCAGCAGCGCTAGGACAGGGGACAATTCACCCCTCCACTTT | CASSARTGDNSPLHF
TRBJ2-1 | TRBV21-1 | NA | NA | TGTGCCAGCAGCTGTAGACAGAGCTCCTACAATGAGCAGTTCTTC | CASSCRQSSYNEQFF
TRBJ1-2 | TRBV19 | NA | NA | TGTGCCAGTACCTCGACCCCTAACTATGGCTACACCTTC | CASTSTPNYGYTF
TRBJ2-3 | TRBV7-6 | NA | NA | TGTGCCAGCAGCTTACCGGGGATGGATACGCAGTATTTT | CASSLPGMDTQYF
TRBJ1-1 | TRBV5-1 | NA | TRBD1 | TGCGCCAGCAGCCCCCGGGACAGGGTATGGGAAAACACTGAAGCTTTCTTT | CASSPRDRVWENTEAFF
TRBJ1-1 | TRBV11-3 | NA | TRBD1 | TGTGCCAGCAGCATCCGACAGGGGAACACTGAAGCTTTCTTT | CASSIRQGNTEAFF
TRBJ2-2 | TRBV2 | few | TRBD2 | TGTGCCAGCAGTGAACTCGGGGGGGCCGACACCGGGGAGCTGTTTTTT | CASSELGGADTGELFF
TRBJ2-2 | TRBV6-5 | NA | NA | TGTGCCAGCAGGGTTTCGCAAAATACCGGGGAGCTGTTTTTT | CASRVSQNTGELFF
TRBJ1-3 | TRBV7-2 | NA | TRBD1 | TGTGCCAGCAGCTTAGCCGCAGGGGGTGGAAACACCATATATTTT | CASSLAAGGGNTIYF
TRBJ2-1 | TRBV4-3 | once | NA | TGCGCCAGCAGCCAAGATGGGGGGTGGTACAATGAGCAGTTCTTC | CASSQDGGWYNEQFF
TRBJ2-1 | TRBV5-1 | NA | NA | TGCGCCAGCAGCTTGGATCAGAACAATGAGCAGTTCTTC | CASSLDQNNEQFF
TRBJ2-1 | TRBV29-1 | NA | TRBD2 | TGCAGCGTTGTGGGTCGGGGGACTAGCGGCCCCTACAATGAGCAGTTCTTC | CSVVGRGTSGPYNEQFF
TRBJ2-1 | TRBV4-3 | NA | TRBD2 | TGCGCCAGCAGCCATGACAGCGGGAGGCACAATGAGCAGTTCTTC | CASSHDSGRHNEQFF
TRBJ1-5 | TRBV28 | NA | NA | TGTGCCAGCAGTCAGGGCAATCAGCCCCAGCATTTT | CASSQGNQPQHF
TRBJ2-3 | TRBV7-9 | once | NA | TGTGCCAGCAGCCCCCCCCTAAATACGCAGTATTTT | CASSPPLNTQYF
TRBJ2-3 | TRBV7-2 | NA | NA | TGTGCCAGCAGCCCGATAACTAGTTCCGATACGCAGTATTTT | CASSPITSSDTQYF
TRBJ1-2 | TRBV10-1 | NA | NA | TGCGCCAGCAGTTTAAAGGGGTCTGGTGGCTACACCTTC | CASSLKGSGGYTF
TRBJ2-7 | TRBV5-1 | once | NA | TGCGCCAGCAGCTTGTTGACAGGAGCGACCTACGAGCAGTACTTC | CASSLLTGATYEQYF
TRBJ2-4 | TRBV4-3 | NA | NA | TGCGCCAGCAGCCACCTAAAGAGGGGTCAAAACATTCAGTACTTC | CASSHLKRGQNIQYF
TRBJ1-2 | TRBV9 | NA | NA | TGTGCCAGCAGCGTAGAGGTGGTGGGTGGCTACACCTTC | CASSVEVVGGYTF
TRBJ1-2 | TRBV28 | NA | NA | TGTGCCAGCAGTTCCGCCTATGGCGGGGGCTACACCTTC | CASSSAYGGGYTF
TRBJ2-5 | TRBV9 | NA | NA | TGTGCCAGCAGTAAGGGAGGGGGCGGGGAGACCCAGTACTTC | CASSKGGGGETQYF